The rows below give T cell receptor beta chains drawn from one sample of a study of beta chain features in type 1 diabetes. Sequencing was performed with immunoSEQ multiplex PCR; in TCRdb, only in-frame clones are kept and a portion is missing. The data hold over 25,000 clones, with 55% to 60% observed a single time. Sequencing was performed on Tregs from blood. All receptors derive from a woman aged 18-29 years with type 1 diabetes. Each CDR3 is given with its conserved first and last residue. The order of the fields is CDR3 protein, CDR3 DNA, V gene, clone size, D gene, J gene. A D gene is named only where the DNA matches it firmly. The listing skips clone size in some rows; elsewhere it reads once, few, many or a size class.

CDR3: CASSLGGDARKEQYF
DNA: TGTGCCAGCAGTCTAGGGGGAGATGCGCGGAAAGAGCAGTACTTC
V: TRBV28
size: -
D: -
J: TRBJ2-5

CDR3: CASSLSGRLYNEQFF
DNA: TGTGCCAGCAGCCTTAGCGGGAGGCTCTACAATGAGCAGTTCTTC
V: TRBV5-8
size: few
D: TRBD2
J: TRBJ2-1

CDR3: CASRDSEGETQYF
DNA: TGTGCCAGCAGAGACAGTGAAGGAGAGACCCAGTACTTC
V: TRBV2
size: -
D: -
J: TRBJ2-5

CDR3: CSVASGFFSYNEQFF
DNA: TGCAGCGTTGCTAGCGGGTTCTTCTCCTACAATGAGCAGTTCTTC
V: TRBV29-1
size: once
D: TRBD2
J: TRBJ2-1

CDR3: CASRSSSAYNEQFF
DNA: TGTGCCAGTAGATCTAGCTCCGCCTACAATGAGCAATTCTTC
V: TRBV19
size: -
D: -
J: TRBJ2-1

CDR3: CATGGASGNTIYF
DNA: TGTGCCACCGGGGGGGCCTCTGGAAACACCATATATTTT
V: TRBV7-8
size: -
D: -
J: TRBJ1-3

CDR3: CASSRDSALGNEQFF
DNA: TGTGCCAGCAGCCGGGACAGCGCCCTGGGCAATGAGCAGTTCTTC
V: TRBV7-3
size: -
D: TRBD1
J: TRBJ2-1

CDR3: CAWSETGGEQFF
DNA: TGTGCCTGGAGTGAAACAGGGGGTGAGCAGTTCTTC
V: TRBV30
size: -
D: TRBD1
J: TRBJ2-1

CDR3: CASSSNRVHEQYF
DNA: TGTGCCAGCAGTTCGAACAGGGTCCACGAGCAGTACTTC
V: TRBV27
size: once
D: -
J: TRBJ2-7

CDR3: CASINGQGGQPQHF
DNA: TGTGCCAGCATTAACGGACAGGGTGGTCAGCCCCAGCATTTT
V: TRBV28
size: -
D: TRBD1
J: TRBJ1-5

CDR3: CASSLLPSGRGTGELFF
DNA: TGTGCCAGCAGTCTCCTTCCTAGCGGGAGGGGCACCGGGGAGCTGTTTTTT
V: TRBV28
size: few
D: TRBD2
J: TRBJ2-2

CDR3: CAISGQYTEAFF
DNA: TGTGCCATCAGCGGACAGTACACTGAAGCTTTCTTT
V: TRBV10-3
size: -
D: -
J: TRBJ1-1

CDR3: CASSQDIAGQLNEKLFF
DNA: TGCGCCAGCAGCCAAGATATAGCGGGACAGCTTAATGAAAAACTGTTTTTT
V: TRBV4-3
size: -
D: TRBD1
J: TRBJ1-4

CDR3: CASSLLPPGLAGGLTYNEQFF
DNA: TGCGCCAGCAGCCTCCTCCCCCCGGGACTAGCGGGAGGGCTAACATACAATGAGCAGTTCTTC
V: TRBV5-1
size: -
D: TRBD2
J: TRBJ2-1

CDR3: CASSPTQGFGYGYTF
DNA: TGTGCCAGCTCACCTACACAGGGGTTTGGGTATGGCTACACCTTC
V: TRBV18
size: -
D: TRBD1
J: TRBJ1-2

CDR3: CSVLGQAWETQYF
DNA: TGCAGCGTCCTTGGACAGGCTTGGGAGACCCAGTACTTC
V: TRBV29-1
size: few
D: TRBD1
J: TRBJ2-5

CDR3: CASSPTYQETQYF
DNA: TGTGCCAGCAGTCCGACTTACCAAGAGACCCAGTACTTC
V: TRBV27
size: -
D: -
J: TRBJ2-5

CDR3: CASSLAPDSTGNTIYF
DNA: TGTGCCAGCAGCTTAGCCCCTGACAGTACTGGAAACACCATATATTTT
V: TRBV7-2
size: few
D: -
J: TRBJ1-3

CDR3: CASSLEGQGSYEQYF
DNA: TGTGCCAGCAGTTTAGAGGGACAGGGGTCTTACGAGCAGTACTTC
V: TRBV28
size: -
D: TRBD1
J: TRBJ2-7

CDR3: CASSLGASGWGGTDTQYF
DNA: TGCGCCAGCAGCTTGGGGGCGTCCGGATGGGGAGGGACAGATACGCAGTATTTT
V: TRBV5-1
size: -
D: TRBD2
J: TRBJ2-3

CDR3: CASRARNMDGYTF
DNA: TGTGCCAGCAGGGCTAGAAATATGGATGGCTACACCTTC
V: TRBV25-1
size: -
D: -
J: TRBJ1-2

CDR3: CASSIGAGGRETQYF
DNA: TGTGCCAGTAGTATAGGGGCAGGGGGTCGGGAGACCCAGTACTTC
V: TRBV19
size: -
D: TRBD1
J: TRBJ2-5

CDR3: CAISGTEGNTEAFF
DNA: TGTGCCATCAGTGGGACGGAGGGGAACACTGAAGCTTTCTTT
V: TRBV10-3
size: -
D: -
J: TRBJ1-1

CDR3: CAWSGGLTGSSYNEQFF
DNA: TGTGCCTGGAGTGGCGGTCTGACGGGGAGCTCCTACAATGAGCAGTTCTTC
V: TRBV30
size: few
D: -
J: TRBJ2-1

CDR3: CASSLRGQGGNTIYF
DNA: TGTGCCAGCAGCCTAAGAGGACAGGGAGGAAACACCATATATTTT
V: TRBV7-2
size: -
D: TRBD1
J: TRBJ1-3

CDR3: CASSFTRDRDGYGYTF
DNA: TGTGCCAGCAGCTTTACCCGGGACAGGGACGGCTATGGCTACACCTTC
V: TRBV5-6
size: -
D: TRBD1
J: TRBJ1-2

CDR3: CASRPSRGINSPLHF
DNA: TGTGCCAGCAGACCTTCCCGGGGAATTAATTCACCCCTCCACTTT
V: TRBV6-5
size: few
D: -
J: TRBJ1-6

CDR3: CASSPPGTSGIYEQYF
DNA: TGTGCCAGCTCACCCCCCGGGACTAGCGGAATCTACGAGCAGTACTTC
V: TRBV18
size: -
D: TRBD2
J: TRBJ2-7

CDR3: CASIPTGGYGYTF
DNA: TGTGCCAGTATTCCGACAGGGGGCTATGGCTACACCTTC
V: TRBV19
size: -
D: TRBD1
J: TRBJ1-2

CDR3: CASSLAGGDGYTF
DNA: TGTGCCAGCAGCTTAGCCGGGGGGGATGGCTACACCTTC
V: TRBV7-9
size: once
D: -
J: TRBJ1-2

CDR3: CASSQDGQEAYYGYTF
DNA: TGTGCCAGCAGCCAAGATGGACAGGAGGCTTACTATGGCTACACCTTC
V: TRBV4-2
size: -
D: TRBD1
J: TRBJ1-2

CDR3: CASSHFREEQFF
DNA: TGTGCCAGCAGCCACTTCCGGGAAGAGCAGTTCTTC
V: TRBV7-2
size: -
D: -
J: TRBJ2-1

CDR3: CASSWGLQNTEAFF
DNA: TGTGCCAGCAGCTGGGGCCTGCAGAACACTGAAGCTTTCTTT
V: TRBV5-4
size: -
D: -
J: TRBJ1-1

CDR3: CASSRQQGAGGYTF
DNA: TGTGCCAGCAGCCGACAACAGGGGGCTGGCGGCTACACCTTC
V: TRBV7-2
size: -
D: TRBD1
J: TRBJ1-2

CDR3: CASSPRGGQGNTGELFF
DNA: TGTGCCAGCAGCCCAAGAGGGGGACAGGGGAACACCGGGGAGCTGTTTTTT
V: TRBV9
size: -
D: TRBD1
J: TRBJ2-2

CDR3: CASSPQVRQPQHF
DNA: TGTGCCAGCTCACCCCAGGTCCGTCAGCCCCAGCATTTT
V: TRBV18
size: -
D: -
J: TRBJ1-5

CDR3: CASSLGPTAMRGYTF
DNA: TGTGCCAGCAGCTTAGGTCCGACAGCGATGAGGGGCTACACCTTC
V: TRBV7-2
size: -
D: -
J: TRBJ1-2

CDR3: CASHPRQGATGYTF
DNA: TGCGCCTCCCACCCACGACAGGGGGCAACTGGCTACACCTTC
V: TRBV5-1
size: -
D: TRBD1
J: TRBJ1-2

CDR3: CASSFSDFGSEAFF
DNA: TGTGCCAGCAGTTTCTCCGACTTTGGCAGTGAAGCTTTCTTT
V: TRBV27
size: -
D: -
J: TRBJ1-1

CDR3: CASSLGAGETQYF
DNA: TGTGCCAGCAGCCTGGGGGCGGGAGAGACCCAGTACTTC
V: TRBV7-3
size: -
D: -
J: TRBJ2-5

CDR3: CAWKRGHGTEAFF
DNA: TGTGCCTGGAAGAGGGGGCACGGCACTGAAGCTTTCTTT
V: TRBV30
size: -
D: TRBD1
J: TRBJ1-1